A selection of T cell receptor beta chains follows, all from one sample in a study of breast tumors, draining lymph nodes, adjacent tissues. TCRdb fed the multiplex PCR reads into MiXCR, producing one record per CDR3 protein. This sample carries about 100,000 distinct CDR3 sequences, over 20% of them seen once, and the ten largest clones take 1% to 1.5%. Sequencing was performed on axillary lymph node tissue. The receptors were sampled from a female donor with breast cancer. Some clones in this sample may be carry-over from other donors' samples. Both conserved end residues are part of each CDR3. The D gene is left open where the match is weak. Clone size, where shown, is once, few, many, or a class for clones that have expanded.

many	TRBV19	.	TRBJ2-7	CASSNLWVNPHEQYF	TGTGCCAGTAGTAACCTGTGGGTGAACCCCCACGAGCAGTACTTC
many	TRBV2	.	TRBJ1-2	CASSEVAYGYTF	TGTGCCAGCAGTGAGGTGGCCTATGGCTACACCTTC
many	TRBV11-2	.	TRBJ1-6	CASSLGRRNSPLHF	TGTGCCAGCAGCTTAGGGCGCCGGAATTCACCCCTCCACTTT
many	TRBV11-2	.	TRBJ2-7	CASSLRQGNEQYF	TGTGCCAGCAGCTTGCGGCAGGGCAACGAGCAGTACTTC
many	TRBV7-2	.	TRBJ1-6	CASTLSGDSPLHF	TGTGCCAGCACCCTATCAGGGGATTCACCCCTCCACTTT
many	TRBV10-3	TRBD2	TRBJ2-1	CAISAPGTSGRGSEQFF	TGTGCCATCAGTGCCCCCGGGACTAGCGGGAGAGGGAGTGAGCAGTTCTTC
.	TRBV28	.	TRBJ2-4	CASSNLADRIQYF	TGTGCCAGCAGCAATCTGGCAGATCGCATTCAGTACTTC
medium-sized	TRBV20-1	.	TRBJ1-5	CSAWGQISNQPQHF	TGCAGTGCTTGGGGGCAGATTAGCAATCAGCCCCAGCATTTT
many	TRBV12-3/TRBV12-4	.	TRBJ1-4	CASSLNEKLFF	TGTGCCAGCAGCCTGAATGAAAAACTGTTTTTT
many	TRBV5-1	.	TRBJ2-5	CASSFSVSAPQETQYF	TGCGCCAGCAGCTTTTCGGTGTCGGCACCACAAGAGACCCAGTACTTC
.	TRBV5-1	.	TRBJ2-2	CASSYGQPGELFF	TGCGCCAGCAGCTATGGACAGCCCGGGGAGCTGTTTTTT
many	TRBV9	.	TRBJ2-7	CASSEGDKYEQYF	TGTGCCAGCAGCGAGGGTGACAAATACGAGCAGTACTTC